This T cell receptor beta chain was identified during a study of T cell responses to AZD1222 COVID-19 vaccine. The study's findings and limits: A reported finding is that nearly half of spike-specific TCRs target unmutated variant regions. Spike-wide vaccine-associated CD4 TCRs dominated at 160-218 and 743-854. The peak T cell response came first, and repertoires were sampled only after it. White British donors predominated, females outnumbered males, and clonal diversity was possibly underestimated.

Germline assignment: CDR1 KGHDR and CDR2 SFDVKD. Deletions cut 3 bases from V and 8 bases from J, with 15 bases between. The CDR3 has 15 amino acids. About this clone itself: Antigen unknown.

This table comes from immunoSEQ multiplex PCR, and its TCRdb copy is limited to in-frame clones, with some not included. Here the sample spans roughly 93,000 clones, approximately 87% being singletons. This rearrangement joins TRBV24-1 to TRBJ2-2; perhaps TRBD2 as D (5 bases). Here the sequenced sample was peripheral blood, taken on day 0 of AZD1222 vaccination. The origin of this receptor is an adult in good health. Here the CDR3 DNA reads TGTGCCACCAGTGATCCTCCTTCAGGCGGGGGGGAGCTGTTTTTT. This encodes CATSDPPSGGGELFF.